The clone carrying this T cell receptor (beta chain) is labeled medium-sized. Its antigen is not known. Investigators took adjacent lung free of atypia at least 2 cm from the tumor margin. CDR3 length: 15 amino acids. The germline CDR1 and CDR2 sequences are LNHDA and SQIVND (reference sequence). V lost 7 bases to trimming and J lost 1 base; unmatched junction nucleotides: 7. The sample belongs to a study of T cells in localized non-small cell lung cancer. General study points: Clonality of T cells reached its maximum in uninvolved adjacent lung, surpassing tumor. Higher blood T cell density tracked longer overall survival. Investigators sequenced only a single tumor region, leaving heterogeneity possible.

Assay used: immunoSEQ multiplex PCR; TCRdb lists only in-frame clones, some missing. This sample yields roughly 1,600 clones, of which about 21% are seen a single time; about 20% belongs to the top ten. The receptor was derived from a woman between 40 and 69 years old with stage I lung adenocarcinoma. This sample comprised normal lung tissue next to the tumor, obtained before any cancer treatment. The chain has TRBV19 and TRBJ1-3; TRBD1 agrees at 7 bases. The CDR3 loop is CASTGQVSSGNTIYF. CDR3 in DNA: TGTGCCAGTACTGGACAGGTATCATCTGGAAACACCATATATTTT.